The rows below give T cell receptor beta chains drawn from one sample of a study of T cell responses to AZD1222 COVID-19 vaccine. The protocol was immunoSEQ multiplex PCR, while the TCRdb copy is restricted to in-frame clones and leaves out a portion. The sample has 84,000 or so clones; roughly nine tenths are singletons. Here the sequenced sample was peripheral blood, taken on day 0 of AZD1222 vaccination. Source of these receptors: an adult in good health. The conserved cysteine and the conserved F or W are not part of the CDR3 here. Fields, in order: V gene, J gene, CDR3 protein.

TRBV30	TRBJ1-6	AWSADALH
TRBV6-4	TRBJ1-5	ASSEDQPQH
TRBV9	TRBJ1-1	ASSVDEGGNTEAF
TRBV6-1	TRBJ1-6	ASSELGTGRSPLH
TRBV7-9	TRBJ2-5	ASSDRGSAQY
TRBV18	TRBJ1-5	ASSPQFWEGQPQH
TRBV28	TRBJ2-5	ASSRTSRPETQY
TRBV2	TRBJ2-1	ASTPPGLAGSSYNEQF
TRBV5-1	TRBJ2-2	ASGAANTGELF
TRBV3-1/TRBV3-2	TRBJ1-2	ASSQGPGAGYGYT
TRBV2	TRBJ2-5	ASNPGQGTYQETQY
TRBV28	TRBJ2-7	ASSPPASYEQY
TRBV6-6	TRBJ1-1	ASSYTSGNTEAF
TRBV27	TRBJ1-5	ASGQLDGTMNNQPQH
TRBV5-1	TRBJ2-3	ASSLALTSGSSSDTQY
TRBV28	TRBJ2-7	ASSSRDSSYEQY
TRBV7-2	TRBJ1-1	ASSFELGAGVNTEAF
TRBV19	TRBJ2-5	ASSGDVAGGRETQY
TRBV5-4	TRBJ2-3	ASSGGLAGQRTDTQY
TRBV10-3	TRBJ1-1	ASMRQAAPEAF
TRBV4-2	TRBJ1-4	ASSQEGGVGEKLF
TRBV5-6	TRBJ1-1	ASSFGPANTEAF
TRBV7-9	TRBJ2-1	ASSPGLAGVHNEQF
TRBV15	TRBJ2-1	ATSSFHGSRNEQF
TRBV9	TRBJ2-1	ASSLGLAGGNNEQF
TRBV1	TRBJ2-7	TRSGTSSYEQY
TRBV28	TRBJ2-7	ASSGTASYEQY
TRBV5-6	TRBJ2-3	ASSLKGQGITDTQY
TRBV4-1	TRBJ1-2	ASSQAGGSNYGYT
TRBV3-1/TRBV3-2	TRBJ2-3	ASSQQRSTDTQY
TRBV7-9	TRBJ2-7	ASGLSAGVKYEQY
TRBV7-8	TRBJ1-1	ASSRQVSTEAF
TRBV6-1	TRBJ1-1	ASSEDRVGTEAF
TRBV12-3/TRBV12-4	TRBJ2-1	ASSLGGSNEQF
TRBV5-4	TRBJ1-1	ASSPTNTEAF
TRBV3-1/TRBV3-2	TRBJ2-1	ASSLGLAGILGQF
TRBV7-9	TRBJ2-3	ASTSTTDTQY
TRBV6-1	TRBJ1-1	ASSDPGQGARGTEAF
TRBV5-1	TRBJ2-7	ASSSSRGEGYEQY
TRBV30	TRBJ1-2	AWSEGGYT
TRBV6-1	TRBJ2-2	ASRGTRGTGELF
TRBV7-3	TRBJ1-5	ATVGQYSNQPQH
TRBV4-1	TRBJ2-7	ASSLAGSYEQY
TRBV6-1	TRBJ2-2	ASSEEGWTGELF
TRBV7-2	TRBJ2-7	ASSYEGLAGDEQY
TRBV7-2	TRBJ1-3	ASSQGASSGNTIY
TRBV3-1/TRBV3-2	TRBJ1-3	ASSPGQHSGNTIY
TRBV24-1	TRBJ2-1	ATSGNGEQF
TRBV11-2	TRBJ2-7	ASLRTGTGYEQY
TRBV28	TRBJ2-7	ASSFATGGAYEQY
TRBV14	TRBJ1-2	ASSQVTAYGYT
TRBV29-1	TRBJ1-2	SGLQNYGYT
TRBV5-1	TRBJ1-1	ASSQGRSTEAF
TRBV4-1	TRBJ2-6	ASSQLTGTGYSGANVLT
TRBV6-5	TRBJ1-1	ASKQQALNPEAF
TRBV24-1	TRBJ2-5	ATSGQTSGRQETQY